These 23 T cell receptor beta chains were all obtained from the same sample, sequenced in a study of cytomegalovirus exposure and HLA in healthy donors. This PCR relied on a set of 60 Vbeta primers and 13 Jbeta primers. Method: immunoSEQ multiplex PCR; TCRdb's copy keeps in-frame clones and lacks some. The table has 75,000 to 95,000 clones, around 80% seen once. The sample taken for sequencing was PBMCs. These TCRs come from a male donor in good health and CMV-seropositive.

The chain recombines TRBV5-1 with TRBJ2-7; TRBD1 matches at 7 bases. The CDR3 sequence is 16 residues long. Losses at the gene ends were 2 bases for V and 0 bases for J; bases not matched to a gene: 8. Germline assignment: CDR1 SGHRS and CDR2 YFSETQ. The DNA for the CDR3 is TGCGCCAGCAGCTTCATCCCGGGACAGTCCTCCTACGAGCAGTACTTC. Its translation: CASSFIPGQSSYEQYF.

The chain uses TRBV10-2 and TRBJ2-5; 12 positions match TRBD2. Germline V lookup: CDR1 WSHSY, CDR2 SAAADI. V trimming: 6 bases; J trimming: 5 bases; junction bases outside the gene matches: 7. CDR3 length equals 15 residues. The DNA of the CDR3 is TGCGCCAGCAGGAGAGGGACTAGCGGGTTGGAGACCCAGTACTTC. This translates into CASRRGTSGLETQYF.

This rearrangement joins TRBV7-9 to TRBJ1-4; D is unresolved. V gave up 1 base and J gave up 5 bases, with 14 bases separating them. The CDR3 is made up of 16 amino acids. Germline values: CDR1 SEHNR, CDR2 FQNEAQ (reference sequence). The CDR3, as DNA: TGTGCCAGCAGCTTAGTAATGGGCGGGTGGAATGAAAAACTGTTTTTT. It encodes CASSLVMGGWNEKLFF.

The sample holds one count of this clone. The chain carries TRBV27 and TRBJ2-6; TRBD1 matches 9 bases. V lost 10 bases, J lost 0 bases, and 10 bases stayed unmatched. Per the germline V gene, CDR1 is MNHEY and CDR2 is SMNVEV (reference sequence). The length of the CDR3 is 17 residues. The CDR3 DNA reads TGTGCCACCTCGAGACAGGGGGACATCTCTGGGGCCAACGTCCTGACTTTC. It is translated as CATSRQGDISGANVLTF.

J is TRBJ1-1 and V is TRBV28; no firm D call. Germline V gene lookup returns CDR1 MDHEN and CDR2 SYDVKM. The CDR3 has 11 residues. V was shortened by 2 bases and J by 7 bases, with 5 bases between the two germline ends. This chain's CDR3 is CASSLIYEAFF. In DNA, the CDR3 is TGTGCCAGCAGTTTAATATATGAAGCTTTCTTT.

The rearrangement joins TRBV6-6 to TRBJ1-2; 7 bases fit TRBD1. Germline assignment: CDR1 MNHNY and CDR2 SVGAGI (reference sequence). J was trimmed by 2 bases and V by 11 bases; bases with no gene match: 8. This CDR3 has 13 amino acids. The CDR3: CALRTGSNYGYTF. The CDR3 bases are TGTGCCCTAAGGACAGGCTCCAACTATGGCTACACCTTC.

The gene calls are TRBV6-5 and TRBJ1-1, with unresolved D. The germline CDR1 and CDR2 sequences are MNHEY and SVGAGI. This CDR3 has 14 amino acids. The V end lost 6 bases, the J end lost 1 base, and 12 bases lay between the germline ends. CDR3 nucleotides: TGTGCCAGCAGGCGCGGCACCGAGAACACTGAAGCTTTCTTT. Its protein is CASRRGTENTEAFF.

This clone occurred once. The V call is TRBV18, the J call TRBJ1-6, with 8 bases matching TRBD1. After removal of 2 bases from V and 8 bases from J, the junction contained 8 bases not matched to a gene. The CDR3 length is 16 residues. Germline CDR1 KGHSH, CDR2 LQKENI. This CDR3 reads CASSPGDRGRDSPLHF. The CDR3 nucleotides are TGTGCCAGCTCACCAGGCGACAGGGGTCGGGATTCACCCCTCCACTTT. Full variable domain (remainder filled in from reference TRBV18 and TRBJ1-6): NAGVMQNPRHLVRRRGQEARLRCSPMKGHSHVYWYRQLPEEGLKFMVYLQKENIIDESGMPKERFSAEFPKEGPSILRIQQVVRGDSAAYFCASSPGDRGRDSPLHFGNGTRLTVT.

The rearrangement links TRBV30 to TRBJ1-1; unclear D gene. From germline, CDR1 is GTSNPN and CDR2 SVGIG (reference sequence). The CDR3 length is 13 residues. Deletions cut 3 bases from V and 1 base from J, with 9 bases between. The CDR3 nucleotides are TGTGCCTGGAGGCCACAATCGAACACTGAAGCTTTCTTT. Translation: CAWRPQSNTEAFF. The variable domain in full, with the rest retrieved from reference TRBV30 and TRBJ1-1, is SQTIHQWPATLVQPVGSPLSLECTVEGTSNPNLYWYRQAAGRGLQLLFYSVGIGQISSEVPQNLSASRPQDRQFILSSKKLLLSDSGFYLCAWRPQSNTEAFFGQGTRLTVV.

The chain uses TRBV28 and TRBJ2-7; 7 positions match TRBD1. Germline CDR1 is MDHEN and CDR2 is SYDVKM. The CDR3 is 15 residues long. Germline trimming cut 6 bases from V and 2 bases from J; bases unmatched to any gene: 10. CDR3 in amino acids: CASSAPTGYTYEQYF. CDR3 sequence (DNA): TGTGCCAGCAGCGCTCCGACAGGGTACACCTACGAGCAGTACTTC.

This chain joins TRBV7-8 and TRBJ2-2; 9 nucleotides line up with TRBD2. The germline V gene has CDR1 SGHVS and CDR2 FQNEAQ. With 4 bases clipped from V and 1 base from J, the junction kept 1 base outside the gene matches. This CDR3 is built from 15 residues. The CDR3 nucleotides read TGTGCCAGCAGCTATAGCGGGGGGAACACCGGGGAGCTGTTTTTT. Amino acid sequence: CASSYSGGNTGELFF.

V is TRBV19 and J is TRBJ2-3; TRBD2 aligns across 9 bases. CDR1 LNHDA and CDR2 SQIVND come from the germline V gene (reference sequence). V dropped 3 bases and J dropped 4; count of bases not matched to a gene: 5. The CDR3 has 15 residues. The CDR3 DNA reads as TGTGCCAGTAGTATTGGCGGGGGGGTTCCAGATACGCAGTATTTT. Its translation: CASSIGGGVPDTQYF.

The genes are TRBV7-9 and TRBJ1-5, with TRBD1 matching over 9 bases. V was clipped by 5 bases and J by 2 bases; unmatched bases: 1. CDR1 and CDR2 (germline): SEHNR, FQNEAQ (reference sequence). This CDR3 is built from 14 residues. The CDR3 bases are TGTGCCAGCAGCCGGACAGGGGGCAATCAGCCCCAGCATTTT. Its protein product is CASSRTGGNQPQHF.

CDR3 residues: CAISEGLAGHSYEQYF. The CDR3 DNA reads TGTGCCATCAGTGAAGGACTAGCGGGCCACTCCTACGAGCAGTACTTC. The chain recombines TRBV10-3 with TRBJ2-7; 11 bases match TRBD2. The CDR3 has 16 amino acids. Germline lookup yields CDR1 ENHRY and CDR2 SYGVKD. V lost 3 bases, J lost 0 bases, and 4 bases stayed unmatched.

This chain links TRBV2 with TRBJ2-1; the match to TRBD2 covers 11 bases. Unmatched junction bases numbered 10, after V lost 6 bases and J lost 9 bases. The CDR3 has 15 residues. CDR1 SNHLY and CDR2 FYNNEI come from the germline V gene. Here the CDR3 reads CASRGGLADFREQFF. The CDR3 DNA is TGTGCCAGCAGGGGGGGACTAGCGGACTTCCGTGAGCAGTTCTTC.

The rearrangement joins TRBV5-1 to TRBJ1-1, with 8 positions matching TRBD1. The length of the CDR3 is 16 residues. V was clipped by 0 bases and J by 5 bases; unmatched bases: 9. CDR1 and CDR2 (germline): SGHRS, YFSETQ. CDR3 DNA sequence: TGCGCCAGCAGCTTGGCGGGTGACAGGGGAGGAACTGAAGCTTTCTTT. Amino acid sequence: CASSLAGDRGGTEAFF. Looking up the rest from reference TRBV5-1 and TRBJ1-1 gives the full variable domain: KAGVTQTPRYLIKTRGQQVTLSCSPISGHRSVSWYQQTPGQGLQFLFEYFSETQRNKGNFPGRFSGRQFSNSRSEMNVSTLELGDSALYLCASSLAGDRGGTEAFFGQGTRLTVV.

V usage is TRBV7-9 and J usage is TRBJ2-7, with TRBD1 identical over 11 bases. CDR3 size: 17 residues. With V trimmed by 0 bases and J by 5 bases, 9 bases remained unmatched. Germline V gene lookup returns CDR1 SEHNR and CDR2 FQNEAQ (reference sequence). CDR3 nucleotides: TGTGCCAGCAGCTTAGCGCTGGACAGGGGGCGGTTCGACGAGCAGTACTTC. As protein: CASSLALDRGRFDEQYF.

CDR3 bases: TGTGCCAGCTGGCAGGGGGCCGAAGGCTACACCTTC. This gives the protein CASWQGAEGYTF. The J gene is TRBJ1-2, the V gene TRBV6-5; 8 bases are shared with TRBD1. The CDR3 spans 12 residues. V was pared by 8 bases and J by 8 bases, with 7 bases of the junction left unmatched. The germline V gene encodes CDR1 MNHEY and CDR2 SVGAGI.

The gene calls are TRBV28 and TRBJ1-1; no reliable D call. CDR3 length: 13 amino acids. The germline gives CDR1 MDHEN, CDR2 SYDVKM. V was pared by 7 bases and J by 3 bases, with 12 bases between. The CDR3 here is CASMGGLDTEAFF. In DNA form, the CDR3 reads TGTGCCAGCATGGGAGGTCTAGACACTGAAGCTTTCTTT.

The chain couples TRBV30 to TRBJ2-5, with 8 bases aligning to TRBD2. Trimming took 0 bases from V and 0 from J; bases not matched to a gene: 3. There are 15 residues in the CDR3. CDR1 and CDR2 from the germline V gene are GTSNPN and SVGIG (reference sequence). In nucleotides, the CDR3 is TGTGCCTGGAGTGTACGCGGGAGGAACCAAGAGACCCAGTACTTC. Its translation is CAWSVRGRNQETQYF.

The gene calls are TRBV27 and TRBJ1-5; D gene uncertain. The CDR3 length is 15 residues. CDR1 and CDR2 from the germline V gene are MNHEY and SMNVEV (reference sequence). Trimming pared 6 bases from V and 1 base from J, leaving 13 bases between. The CDR3 sequence is CASSSQGRSNQPQHF. For the CDR3, the DNA is TGTGCCAGCAGCTCCCAAGGGAGGAGCAATCAGCCCCAGCATTTT.

This chain joins TRBV19 and TRBJ2-7; D may be TRBD2 (5 bases). Trimming shortened V by 3 bases and J by 2 bases, and 8 bases separated the two germline ends. Germline-derived CDR1 and CDR2 are LNHDA and SQIVND (reference sequence). The length of the CDR3 is 13 residues. CDR3 coding DNA: TGTGCCAGTAGTATTCGGGGAACCTACGAGCAGTACTTC. It codes for CASSIRGTYEQYF.

To note about this clone: Germline and junction disagree at one end, which may indicate a read error. The gene calls are TRBV19 and TRBJ1-1; no clear D gene. Germline lookup yields CDR1 LNHDA and CDR2 SQIVND (reference sequence). The length of the CDR3 is 11 residues. In DNA, the CDR3 is TGTGCCAGTAGTACCTACGGAGGCTCGGTCTTT. It codes for CASSTYGGSVF.